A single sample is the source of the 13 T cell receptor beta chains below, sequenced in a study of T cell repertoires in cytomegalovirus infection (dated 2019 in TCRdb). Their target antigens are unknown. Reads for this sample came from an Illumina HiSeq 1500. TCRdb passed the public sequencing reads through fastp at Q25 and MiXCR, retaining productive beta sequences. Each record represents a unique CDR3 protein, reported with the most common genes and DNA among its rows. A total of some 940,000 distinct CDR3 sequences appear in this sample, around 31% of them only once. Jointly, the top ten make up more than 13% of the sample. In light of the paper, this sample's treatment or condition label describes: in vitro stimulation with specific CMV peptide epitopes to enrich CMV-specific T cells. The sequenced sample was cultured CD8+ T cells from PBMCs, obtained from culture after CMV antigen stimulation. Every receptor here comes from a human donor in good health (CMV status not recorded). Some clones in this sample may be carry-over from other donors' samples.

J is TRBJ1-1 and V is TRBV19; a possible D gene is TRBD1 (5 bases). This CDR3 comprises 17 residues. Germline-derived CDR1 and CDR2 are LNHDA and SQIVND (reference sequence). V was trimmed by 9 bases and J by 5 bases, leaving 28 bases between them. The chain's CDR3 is CASNPRMPQGGWTEAFF. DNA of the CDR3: TGTGCCAGCAATCCTAGAATGCCCCAGGGAGGATGGACTGAAGCTTTCTTT.

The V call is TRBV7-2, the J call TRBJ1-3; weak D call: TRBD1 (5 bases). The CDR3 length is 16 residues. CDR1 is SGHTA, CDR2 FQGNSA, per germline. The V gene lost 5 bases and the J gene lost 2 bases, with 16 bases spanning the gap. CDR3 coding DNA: TGTGCCAGCAGCCTCCAAGGGCAGGGCACTGGAAACACCATATATTTT. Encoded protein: CASSLQGQGTGNTIYF.

The CDR3 sequence is CASSLGAGGAWYF. As DNA, the CDR3 is TGTGCCAGCAGCTTAGGAGCGGGGGGCGCTTGGTATTTT. J is TRBJ2-3 and V is TRBV7-4; the match to TRBD2 covers 9 bases. The length of the CDR3 is 13 residues. CDR1 SGHVT and CDR2 SQSDAQ come from the germline V gene. With V trimmed by 1 base and J by 14 bases, 7 bases remained unmatched.

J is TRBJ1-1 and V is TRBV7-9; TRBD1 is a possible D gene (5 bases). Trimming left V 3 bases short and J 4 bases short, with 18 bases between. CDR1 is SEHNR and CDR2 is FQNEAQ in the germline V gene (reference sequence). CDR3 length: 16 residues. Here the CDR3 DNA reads TGTGCCAGCAGCTTTCCGGCCCGAGGGGTCAGCACTGAAGCTTTCTTT. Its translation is CASSFPARGVSTEAFF.

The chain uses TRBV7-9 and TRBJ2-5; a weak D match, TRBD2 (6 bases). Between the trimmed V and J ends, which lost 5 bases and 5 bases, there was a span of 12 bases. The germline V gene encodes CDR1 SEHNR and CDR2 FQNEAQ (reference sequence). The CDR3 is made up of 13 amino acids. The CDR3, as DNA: TGTGCCAGCAGCGCGACTAGTTTCGAGACCCAGTACTTC. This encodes CASSATSFETQYF.

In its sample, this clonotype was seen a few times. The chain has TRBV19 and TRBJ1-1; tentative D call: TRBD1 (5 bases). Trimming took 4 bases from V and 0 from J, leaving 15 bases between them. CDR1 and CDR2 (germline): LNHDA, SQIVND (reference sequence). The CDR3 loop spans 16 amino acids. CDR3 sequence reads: CASSKSRGAMNTEAFF. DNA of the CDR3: TGTGCCAGTAGTAAAAGTCGGGGCGCCATGAACACTGAAGCTTTCTTT. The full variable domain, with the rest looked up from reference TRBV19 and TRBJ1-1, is DGGITQSPKYLFRKEGQNVTLSCEQNLNHDAMYWYRQDPGQGLRLIYYSQIVNDFQKGDIAEGYSVSREKKESFPLTVTSAQKNPTAFYLCASSKSRGAMNTEAFFGQGTRLTVV.

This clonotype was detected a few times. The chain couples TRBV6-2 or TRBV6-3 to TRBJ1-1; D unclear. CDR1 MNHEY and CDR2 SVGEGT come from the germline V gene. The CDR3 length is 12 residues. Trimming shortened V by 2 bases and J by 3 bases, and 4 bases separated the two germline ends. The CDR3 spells CASSYRHTEAFF. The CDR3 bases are TGTGCCAGCAGTTACCGGCACACTGAAGCTTTCTTT.

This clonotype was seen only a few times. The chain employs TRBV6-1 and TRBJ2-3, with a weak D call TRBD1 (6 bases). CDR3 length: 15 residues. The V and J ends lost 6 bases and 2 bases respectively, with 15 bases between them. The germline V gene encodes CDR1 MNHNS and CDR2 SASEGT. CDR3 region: CASSPDRGVTDTQYF. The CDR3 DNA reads TGTGCCAGCAGCCCGGACAGAGGCGTCACAGATACGCAGTATTTT.

CDR3 in amino acids: CASKPRQPSSYEQYF. Written as DNA, the CDR3 is TGTGCCAGCAAGCCCAGACAGCCGAGCTCCTACGAGCAGTACTTC. The rearrangement uses TRBV2 and TRBJ2-7; D might be TRBD1 (5 bases). Germline values: CDR1 SNHLY, CDR2 FYNNEI. The V end lost 7 bases, the J end lost 0 bases, and 16 bases lay between the germline ends. The CDR3 contains 15 residues.

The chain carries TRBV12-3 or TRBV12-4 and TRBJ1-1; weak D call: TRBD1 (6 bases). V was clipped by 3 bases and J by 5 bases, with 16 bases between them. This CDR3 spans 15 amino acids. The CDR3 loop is CASSFGWQGSTEAFF. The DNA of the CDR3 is TGTGCCAGCAGTTTCGGGTGGCAGGGGAGTACTGAAGCTTTCTTT.

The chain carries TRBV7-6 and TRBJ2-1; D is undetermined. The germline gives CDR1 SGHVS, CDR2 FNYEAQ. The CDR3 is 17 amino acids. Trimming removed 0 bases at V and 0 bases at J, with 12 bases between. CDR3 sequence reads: CASSLAFGLSSYNEQFF. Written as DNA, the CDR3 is TGTGCCAGCAGCTTAGCGTTCGGCCTCAGCTCCTACAATGAGCAGTTCTTC.

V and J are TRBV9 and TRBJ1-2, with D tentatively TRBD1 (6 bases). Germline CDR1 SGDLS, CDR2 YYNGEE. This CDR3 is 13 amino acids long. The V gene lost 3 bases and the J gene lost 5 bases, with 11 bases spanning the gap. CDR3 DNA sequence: TGTGCCAGCAGCGCCGGGGGGGCGTATGGCTACACCTTC. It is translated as CASSAGGAYGYTF.

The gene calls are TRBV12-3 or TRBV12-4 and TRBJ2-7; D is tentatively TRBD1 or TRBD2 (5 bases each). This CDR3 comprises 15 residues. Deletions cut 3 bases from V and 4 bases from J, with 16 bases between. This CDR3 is CASSFVAQGPYEQYF. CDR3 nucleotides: TGTGCCAGCAGTTTCGTGGCTCAGGGACCTTACGAGCAGTACTTC.